This TCR beta chain came from a study of blood T cell repertoires in COVID-19. Across the study: PBMCs, B-cell-depleted T cells, or T cells were the source of the cDNA or gDNA that made up the material.

The V and J ends lost 4 bases and 7 bases, in that order; junction bases with no gene match: 2. CDR1 is SGHNT and CDR2 is YENEEA in the germline V gene. This CDR3 is built from 12 residues. Recruitment covered some 25 US areas and drew participants whose ages spanned roughly 18 to 100 years. Each participant's cohort was designated according to participant-reported clinical history. Assay used: immunoSEQ multiplex PCR; TCRdb lists only in-frame clones, some missing. The sample lists some 300,000 clones, roughly nine tenths seen once, with roughly 2.9% in the top ten. The chain carries TRBV11-3 and TRBJ2-3; TRBD2 aligns across 7 bases. The TCR originated in a woman aged 45-60 years who had been exposed to COVID-19. Sequenced sample: PBMCs or T cells enriched from blood (not recorded which). The CDR3 nucleotides read TGTGCCAGCAGCTCGGGACTAAATACGCAGTATTTT. Encoded protein: CASSSGLNTQYF. The full variable domain, completed using reference TRBV11-3 and TRBJ2-3, is EAGVVQSPRYKIIEKKQPVAFWCNPISGHNTLYWYLQNLGQGPELLIRYENEEAVDDSQLPKDRFSAERLKGVDSTLKIQPAELGDSAVYLCASSSGLNTQYFGPGTRLTVL.